The 24 T cell receptor beta chains presented below share a single source sample, sequenced in a study of neurological immune-mediated disorders. In TCRdb, the 5' RACE reads were re-called with MiXCR into one record per CDR3 protein. Of 18,000 or so distinct CDR3 sequences in the sample, roughly 15% were seen once. Material for sequencing was CD4+ T cells from blood. These receptors originate from a woman in her sixties or seventies with HTLV-1-associated myelopathy (HAM/TSP).

Within the sample, this clonotype is medium-sized. The CDR3 DNA is TGTGCCATCAGTGGAACAGGGGGCAGTATCTCGAGGAACACTGAAGCTTTCTTT. This translates into CAISGTGGSISRNTEAFF. V gene TRBV10-3 combines with J gene TRBJ1-1, with TRBD1 matching over 9 bases. The CDR3 runs 18 residues. Trimming cost V 4 bases and J 1 base; bases outside gene matches: 13. Germline CDR1 is ENHRY and CDR2 is SYGVKD.

In this sample, this clonotype turned up a few times. CDR3 sequence (DNA): TGTGCCAGCAGACTCCAAGAGACCCAGTACTTC. This gives the protein CASRLQETQYF. The chain couples TRBV6-5 to TRBJ2-5; D not certain. In germline, CDR1 is MNHEY, CDR2 SVGAGI. The CDR3 contains 11 residues. V was pared by 6 bases and J by 1 base, with 3 bases between.

This rearrangement joins TRBV3-1 to TRBJ2-3; D is perhaps TRBD1 or TRBD2 (5 bases each). The V and J ends lost 2 bases and 3 bases respectively, with 9 bases between them. This CDR3 is built from 14 residues. Germline V gene sequence: CDR1 LGHDT, CDR2 YNNKEL (reference sequence). The CDR3 spells CASSQMGETDTQYF. The CDR3 DNA follows: TGTGCCAGCAGCCAAATGGGGGAAACAGATACGCAGTATTTT.

At least ten counts were recorded for this clonotype. The CDR3 loop is CSAFGQGRVETQYF. In DNA form, the CDR3 reads TGCAGTGCTTTCGGACAGGGGAGGGTGGAGACCCAGTACTTC. The chain has TRBV20-1 and TRBJ2-5; 9 nucleotides agree with TRBD1. The germline CDR1 and CDR2 sequences are DFQATT and SNEGSKA (reference sequence). The CDR3 runs 14 residues. Trimming removed 5 bases from V and 5 bases from J; junction bases left unmatched: 9.

Here the CDR3 DNA reads TGCAGTGCCCCTCAGGCGACAGGGAGGACAGATACGCAGTATTTT. It is translated as CSAPQATGRTDTQYF. The V call is TRBV20-1, the J call TRBJ2-3, with D perhaps matching TRBD1 (7 bases). With 6 bases removed from V and 3 bases from J, the gap between germline ends came to 19 bases. The CDR3 contains 15 residues. Germline values: CDR1 DFQATT, CDR2 SNEGSKA (reference sequence).

This clonotype occurred a few times. This chain links TRBV6-5 with TRBJ2-1, with TRBD1 matching over 11 bases. Germline V gives CDR1 MNHEY, CDR2 SVGAGI. The CDR3 sequence is 16 residues long. V shed 0 bases and J 4 bases; nucleotides not matched to a gene: 2. CDR3 DNA: TGTGCCAGCAGTTACTCGGACAGGGGGCCTTACAATGAGCAGTTCTTC. It yields the protein CASSYSDRGPYNEQFF.

This clonotype showed up just a few times. V gene TRBV12-2 combines with J gene TRBJ1-2; the table's TRBD1 call for D was not verified on the DNA. TRBV12-2 is marked as a pseudogene. The CDR3 spans 14 residues. As DNA, the CDR3 is TGTGCAAGTCGCCTGGGGACAGGCCGCTATGGCTACACCTTC. The encoded protein is CASRLGTGRYGYTF.

The sample holds many counts of this clonotype. The chain employs TRBV2 and TRBJ2-5, with 10 bases that match TRBD2. This CDR3 region has 15 residues. The V gene's germline CDR1 is SNHLY and CDR2 FYNNEI. V shed 7 bases and J 4 bases; nucleotides not matched to a gene: 9. The CDR3 DNA reads TGTGCCAGCAAAAGGGATAGCGGGGGGAGAGAGACCCAGTACTTC. It codes for CASKRDSGGRETQYF.

At least ten counts were recorded for this clonotype. In nucleotides, the CDR3 is TGCGCCAGCAGCTTGACAGGGAGGAACACCGGGGAGCTGTTTTTT. Its protein is CASSLTGRNTGELFF. The V gene is TRBV5-1, the J gene TRBJ2-2; D might be TRBD1 (6 bases). The V end was cut by 1 base, the J end by 1 base, with 8 bases between. This CDR3 region has 15 residues. CDR1 is SGHRS and CDR2 is YFSETQ in the germline V gene.

The chain uses TRBV5-5 and TRBJ2-5, with TRBD2 matching over 8 bases. V lost 6 bases to trimming and J lost 4 bases; unmatched junction nucleotides: 14. Germline loops: CDR1 SGHKS, CDR2 YYEKEE (reference sequence). The CDR3 extends over 16 amino acids. CDR3 protein: CASIFVVAGPRETQYF. The CDR3 DNA follows: TGTGCCAGCATCTTTGTGGTAGCGGGGCCTCGAGAGACCCAGTACTTC.

This clonotype was observed at least ten times. V and J are TRBV21-1 and TRBJ2-7; the D call in the table, TRBD1, was not verified against the DNA. TRBV21-1 is an annotated pseudogene. This CDR3 has 18 amino acids. CDR3 nucleotides: TGTGCCAGCAGCAGCGCGTGCAGGGGGGCTGACTCCTCCTACGAGCAGTACTTC. Its protein product is CASSSACRGADSSYEQYF.

This clonotype was seen many times. The genes are TRBV6-4 and TRBJ1-1; D is possibly TRBD1 (5 bases). V gave up 5 bases and J gave up 4 bases, with 14 bases separating them. The germline gives CDR1 MRHNA, CDR2 SNTAGT. The CDR3 is 14 amino acids. CDR3 bases: TGTGCCAGCAGTCCGGGACCGAGGGGCACTGAAGCTTTCTTT. Protein product: CASSPGPRGTEAFF.

V gene TRBV30 combines with J gene TRBJ2-7; D may be TRBD1 (6 bases). V was trimmed by 3 bases and J by 0 bases, leaving 9 bases between them. CDR3 length equals 13 residues. CDR1 GTSNPN and CDR2 SVGIG come from the germline V gene (reference sequence). CDR3 nucleotide sequence: TGTGCCTGGAGAGTACAGGGCTCCTACGAGCAGTACTTC. This encodes CAWRVQGSYEQYF.

V and J are TRBV5-1 and TRBJ2-1; D is uncertain. CDR3 length: 15 residues. Germline CDR1 reads SGHRS; CDR2 reads YFSETQ. Trimming took off 3 bases at V and 0 bases at J, with 10 bases between the two ends. The CDR3 bases are TGCGCCAGCAGCTCACAGCAGAGCTCCTACAATGAGCAGTTCTTC. This gives the protein CASSSQQSSYNEQFF.

This clonotype has a count of ten or more. This sequence joins TRBV18 and TRBJ2-1; TRBD2 aligns across 8 bases. The V segment lost 2 bases and the J segment 5 bases; nucleotides outside the gene matches: 2. There are 14 residues in the CDR3. Germline loops: CDR1 KGHSH, CDR2 LQKENI. The CDR3 DNA reads as TGTGCCAGCTCACCAGGGACTAGAGACAATGAGCAGTTCTTC. Protein sequence: CASSPGTRDNEQFF.

This clonotype was counted ten times or more. This chain uses TRBV20-1 with TRBJ1-1; D gene ambiguous. The germline V and J ends were trimmed by 8 bases and 4 bases, with 17 bases remaining between them. The CDR3 runs 13 residues. Per the germline V gene, CDR1 is DFQATT and CDR2 is SNEGSKA (reference sequence). The CDR3 sequence: CSLLGDEGTEAFF. The CDR3 DNA sequence: TGCAGTCTCCTGGGTGATGAGGGCACTGAAGCTTTCTTT.

This clonotype was seen at least ten times. The V and J genes are TRBV20-1 and TRBJ1-6; D is ambiguous. V lost 6 bases and J lost 1, with 13 bases in between. Germline CDR1 and CDR2: DFQATT and SNEGSKA (reference sequence). The CDR3 consists of 15 residues. CDR3 coding DNA: TGCAGTGCCGCGCCCCGCAGGTCCTATAATTCACCCCTCCACTTT. This sequence encodes CSAAPRRSYNSPLHF.

This clonotype has a count of ten or more. The rearrangement uses TRBV20-1 and TRBJ2-3; 9 nucleotides line up with TRBD2. J gave up 0 bases and V 2 bases, and 12 bases lay outside the gene matches. CDR1 is DFQATT and CDR2 is SNEGSKA in the germline V gene (reference sequence). The CDR3 runs to 18 residues. CDR3 nucleotide sequence: TGCAGTGCTAGACTCGGGCTAGCGGGGTTTTCTAGCACAGATACGCAGTATTTT. It is translated as CSARLGLAGFSSTDTQYF.

Ten or more counts support this clonotype. The chain joins TRBV5-1 to TRBJ1-5; D ambiguous. The CDR3 spans 13 residues. Germline V gene sequence: CDR1 SGHRS, CDR2 YFSETQ. The ends were cut back, 5 bases at V and 0 bases at J, with 6 bases in the middle. The CDR3, as DNA: TGCGCCAGCAGTCGGTATAGCAATCAGCCCCAGCATTTT. Encoded protein: CASSRYSNQPQHF.

By share, this clonotype ranks as medium-sized. This chain uses TRBV5-6 with TRBJ1-1; D not certain. The CDR3 runs to 13 residues. Between the trimmed V and J ends, which lost 1 base and 4 bases, there was a span of 8 bases. The V gene's germline CDR1 is SGHDT and CDR2 YYEEEE. CDR3 DNA: TGTGCCAGCAGCTTGCGAAGAGGCACTGAAGCTTTCTTT. Its translation: CASSLRRGTEAFF.

By share of the sample, this clonotype is medium-sized (0.01 to 0.1%). The chain has TRBV5-1 and TRBJ1-5; TRBD1 agrees at 7 bases. After removal of 4 bases from V and 7 bases from J, the junction contained 8 bases not matched to a gene. In germline, CDR1 is SGHRS, CDR2 YFSETQ. The CDR3 totals 14 residues. This CDR3 is CASSLTGRGQPQHF. The DNA for the CDR3 is TGCGCCAGCAGCCTGACAGGGAGGGGGCAGCCCCAGCATTTT. Variable domain in full (rest from reference TRBV5-1 and TRBJ1-5): KAGVTQTPRYLIKTRGQQVTLSCSPISGHRSVSWYQQTPGQGLQFLFEYFSETQRNKGNFPGRFSGRQFSNSRSEMNVSTLELGDSALYLCASSLTGRGQPQHFGDGTRLSIL.

The table lists this clonotype with many counts. The rearrangement uses TRBV20-1 and TRBJ2-1, with 11 bases that match TRBD2. V lost 4 bases and J lost 7; bases outside the gene matches: 12. The CDR3 runs 16 residues. Germline V gene lookup returns CDR1 DFQATT and CDR2 SNEGSKA (reference sequence). CDR3 sequence: CSANPGTSGLRNEQFF. CDR3 nucleotides: TGCAGTGCTAACCCCGGGACTAGCGGCCTTCGGAATGAGCAGTTCTTC.

This clonotype was counted at least ten times. The chain uses TRBV18 and TRBJ1-2; D remains unclear. Germline loops: CDR1 KGHSH, CDR2 LQKENI. V lost 3 bases, J lost 0 bases, and 2 bases lay in between. The CDR3 has 12 residues. The CDR3 sequence: CASSPPNYGYTF. The CDR3 DNA reads TGTGCCAGCTCACCGCCTAACTATGGCTACACCTTC.

This clonotype was recorded at least ten times. This chain links TRBV4-1 with TRBJ1-1, with 8 bases identical to TRBD1. Losses at the gene ends were 4 bases for V and 3 bases for J; bases not matched to a gene: 1. Germline-derived CDR1 and CDR2 are MGHRA and YSYEKL. The CDR3 has 13 residues. The CDR3 DNA reads as TGCGCCAGCAGCCGACAGGGGTACACTGAAGCTTTCTTT. Its protein is CASSRQGYTEAFF.